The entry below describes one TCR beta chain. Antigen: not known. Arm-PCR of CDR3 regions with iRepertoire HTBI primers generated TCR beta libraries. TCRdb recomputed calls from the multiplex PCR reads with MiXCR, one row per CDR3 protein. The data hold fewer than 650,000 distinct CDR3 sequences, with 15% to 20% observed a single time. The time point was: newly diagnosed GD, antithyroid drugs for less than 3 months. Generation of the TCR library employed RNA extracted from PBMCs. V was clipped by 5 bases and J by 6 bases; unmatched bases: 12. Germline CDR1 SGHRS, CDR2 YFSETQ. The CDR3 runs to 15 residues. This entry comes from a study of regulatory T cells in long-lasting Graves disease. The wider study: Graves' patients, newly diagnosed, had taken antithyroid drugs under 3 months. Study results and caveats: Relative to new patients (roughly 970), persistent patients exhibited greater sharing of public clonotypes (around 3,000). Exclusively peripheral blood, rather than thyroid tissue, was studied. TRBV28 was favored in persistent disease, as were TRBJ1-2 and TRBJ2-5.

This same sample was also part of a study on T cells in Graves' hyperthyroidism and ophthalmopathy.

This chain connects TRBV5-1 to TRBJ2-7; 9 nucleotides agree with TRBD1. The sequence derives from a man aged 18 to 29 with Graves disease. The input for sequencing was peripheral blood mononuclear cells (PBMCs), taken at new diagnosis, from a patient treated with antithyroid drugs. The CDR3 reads CASSFIPGQGTEQYF. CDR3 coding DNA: TGCGCCAGCAGTTTTATTCCGGGACAGGGTACCGAGCAGTACTTC.